This T cell receptor (beta chain) comes out of a study of blood T cell repertoires in COVID-19. Study-wide background: COVID-19 samples collected from the United States, Italy and Spain covered acute and convalescent phases.

Trimming shortened V by 4 bases and J by 2 bases, and 11 bases separated the two germline ends. The CDR3 sequence is 14 residues long. CDR1 LGHNA and CDR2 YNFKEQ come from the germline V gene. The assay was immunoSEQ multiplex PCR, and TCRdb's table has in-frame clones only and misses some. The sample records 300,000 to 350,000 clones, approximately 86% being singletons. The sequenced sample was peripheral blood. The receptor was isolated from a man aged 25 to 40 with COVID-19, enrolled during active disease. The chain recombines TRBV4-2 with TRBJ2-5; tentative D call: TRBD2 (6 bases). The CDR3 nucleotides read TGTGCCAGCAGCCTCACCCGGGAGCAAGAGACCCAGTACTTC. It specifies CASSLTREQETQYF.